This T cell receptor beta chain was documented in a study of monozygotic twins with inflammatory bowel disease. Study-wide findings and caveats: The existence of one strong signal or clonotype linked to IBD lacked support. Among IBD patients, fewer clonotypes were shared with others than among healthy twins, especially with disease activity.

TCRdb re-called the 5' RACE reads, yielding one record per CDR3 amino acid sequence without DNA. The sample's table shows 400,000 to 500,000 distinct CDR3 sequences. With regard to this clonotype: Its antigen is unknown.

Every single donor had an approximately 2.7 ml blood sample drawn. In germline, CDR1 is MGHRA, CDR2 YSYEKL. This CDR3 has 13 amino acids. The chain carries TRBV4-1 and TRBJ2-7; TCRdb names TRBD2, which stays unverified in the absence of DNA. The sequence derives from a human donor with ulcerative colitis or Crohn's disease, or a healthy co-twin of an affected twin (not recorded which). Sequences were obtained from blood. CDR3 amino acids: CASSHSEGREQYF.